This TCR beta chain is from a study of T cell repertoires in cytomegalovirus infection. Each CDR3 protein is one row after TCRdb ran MiXCR on the reads. The sample lists more than 150,000 distinct CDR3 sequences, 28% occurring once. The receptor's source is a human donor in good health (CMV status not recorded). Some clones in this sample may be carry-over from other donors' samples. The sequencing sample was made of PBMCs.

Written as DNA, the CDR3 is TGCAGCCACAGGGGCGAGAATGAAAAACTGTTTTTT. Residues: CSHRGENEKLFF. The chain carries TRBV20-1 and TRBJ1-4; 7 nucleotides align to TRBD1. Germline CDR1 DFQATT, CDR2 SNEGSKA (reference sequence). This CDR3 has 12 amino acids.